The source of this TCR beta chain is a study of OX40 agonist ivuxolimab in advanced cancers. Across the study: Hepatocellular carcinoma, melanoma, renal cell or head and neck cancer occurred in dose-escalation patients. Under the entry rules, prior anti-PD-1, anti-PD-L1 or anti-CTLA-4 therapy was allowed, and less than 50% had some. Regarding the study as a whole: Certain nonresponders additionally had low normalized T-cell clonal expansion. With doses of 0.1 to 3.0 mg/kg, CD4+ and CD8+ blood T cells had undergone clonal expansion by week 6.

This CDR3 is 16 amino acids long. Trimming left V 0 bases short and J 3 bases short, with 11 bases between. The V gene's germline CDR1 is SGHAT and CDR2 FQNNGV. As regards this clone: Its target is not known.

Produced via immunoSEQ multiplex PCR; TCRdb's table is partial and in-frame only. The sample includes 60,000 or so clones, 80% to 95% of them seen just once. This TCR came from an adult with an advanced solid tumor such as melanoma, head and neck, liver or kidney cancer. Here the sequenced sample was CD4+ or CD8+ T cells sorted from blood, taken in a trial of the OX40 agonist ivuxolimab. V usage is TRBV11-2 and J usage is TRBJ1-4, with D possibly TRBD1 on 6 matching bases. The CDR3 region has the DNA TGTGCCAGCAGCTTAGAACAGGGATCGGCTAATGAAAAACTGTTTTTT. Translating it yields CASSLEQGSANEKLFF.